This T cell receptor beta chain emerged from a study of blood T cell repertoires in COVID-19. Study context: The United States, Italy and Spain provided the acute and convalescent COVID-19 samples.

Enrolment of Seattle patients took place during active infection, and they were followed longitudinally. CDR1 is MGHRA, CDR2 YSYEKL, per germline. V was trimmed by 2 bases and J by 0 bases, leaving 11 bases between them. The CDR3 contains 16 residues. In the study's own analysis: Reference gene primers were amplified, and this amplification served to estimate nucleated cell counts. Profiled with immunoSEQ multiplex PCR; TCRdb holds only in-frame clones, not every one. D and trimming were read from the DNA, whereas the V and J calls and clone size are those reported in that table. The table shows about 300,000 clones, with roughly nine tenths occurring only once.

Sequencing was performed on peripheral blood. The chain recombines TRBV4-1 with TRBJ1-3, with unresolved D. This sequence was found in a woman aged 25-40 years with COVID-19, enrolled during active disease. The CDR3 DNA is TGCGCCAGCAGCCAATTTCTTCAGTCCTCTGGAAACACCATATATTTT. This translates into CASSQFLQSSGNTIYF.